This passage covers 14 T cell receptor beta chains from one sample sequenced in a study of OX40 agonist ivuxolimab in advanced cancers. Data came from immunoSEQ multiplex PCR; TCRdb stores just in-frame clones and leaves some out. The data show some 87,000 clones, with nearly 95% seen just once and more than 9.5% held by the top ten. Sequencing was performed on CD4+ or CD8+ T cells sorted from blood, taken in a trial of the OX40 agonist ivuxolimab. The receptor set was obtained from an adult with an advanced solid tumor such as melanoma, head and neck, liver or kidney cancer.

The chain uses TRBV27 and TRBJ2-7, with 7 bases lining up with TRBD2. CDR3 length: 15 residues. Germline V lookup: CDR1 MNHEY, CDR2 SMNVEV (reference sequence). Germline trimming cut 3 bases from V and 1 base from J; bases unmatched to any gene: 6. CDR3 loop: CASSFGGSGSYEQYF. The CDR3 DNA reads TGTGCCAGCAGTTTTGGCGGGAGTGGGTCCTACGAGCAGTACTTC.

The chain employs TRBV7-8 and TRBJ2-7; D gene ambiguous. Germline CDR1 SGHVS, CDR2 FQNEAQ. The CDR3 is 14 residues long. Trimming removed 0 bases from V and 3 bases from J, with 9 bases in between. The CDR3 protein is CASSLAGQNYEQYF. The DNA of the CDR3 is TGTGCCAGCAGCTTAGCCGGCCAGAACTACGAGCAGTACTTC.

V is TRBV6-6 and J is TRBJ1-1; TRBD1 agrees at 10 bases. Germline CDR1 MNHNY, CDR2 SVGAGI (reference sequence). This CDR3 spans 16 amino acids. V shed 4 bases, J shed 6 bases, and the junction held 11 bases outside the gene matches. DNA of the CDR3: TGTGCCAGCAGTTTAACCGGGACAGGGGATCAGGCTGAAGCTTTCTTT. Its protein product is CASSLTGTGDQAEAFF.

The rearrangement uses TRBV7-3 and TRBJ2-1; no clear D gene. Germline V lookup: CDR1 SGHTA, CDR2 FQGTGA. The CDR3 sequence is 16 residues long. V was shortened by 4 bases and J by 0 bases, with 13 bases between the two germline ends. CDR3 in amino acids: CASSSSPSISYNEQFF. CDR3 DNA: TGTGCCAGCAGCTCCTCACCCTCAATCTCCTACAATGAGCAGTTCTTC.

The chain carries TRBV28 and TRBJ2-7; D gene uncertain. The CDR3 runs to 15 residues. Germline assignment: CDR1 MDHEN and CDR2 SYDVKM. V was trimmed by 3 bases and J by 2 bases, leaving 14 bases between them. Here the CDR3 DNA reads TGTGCCAGCAGTTTCTTTGGGGTGAGAACCTACGAGCAGTACTTC. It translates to CASSFFGVRTYEQYF.

Here the CDR3 reads CASSIPTSDEQYF. In DNA, the CDR3 is TGTGCCAGTAGTATCCCGACTAGCGACGAGCAGTACTTC. The V call is TRBV19, the J call TRBJ2-7; TRBD2 matches 8 bases. This CDR3 has 13 amino acids. Germline CDR1 LNHDA, CDR2 SQIVND (reference sequence). The ends lost 3 bases at V and 5 bases at J; junction bases unmatched: 3.

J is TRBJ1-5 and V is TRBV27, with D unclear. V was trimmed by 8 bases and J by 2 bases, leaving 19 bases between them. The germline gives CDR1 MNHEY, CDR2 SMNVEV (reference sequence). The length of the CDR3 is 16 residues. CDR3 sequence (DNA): TGTGCCAGCTCCTCCACTACCCCCCGGGGCAATCAGCCCCAGCATTTT. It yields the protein CASSSTTPRGNQPQHF.

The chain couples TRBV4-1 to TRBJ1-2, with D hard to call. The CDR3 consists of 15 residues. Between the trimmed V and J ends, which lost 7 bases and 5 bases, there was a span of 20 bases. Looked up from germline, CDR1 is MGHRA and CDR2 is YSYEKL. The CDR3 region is CASNSKLDTGYGYTF. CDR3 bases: TGCGCCAGCAACTCTAAACTCGACACGGGTTATGGCTACACCTTC.

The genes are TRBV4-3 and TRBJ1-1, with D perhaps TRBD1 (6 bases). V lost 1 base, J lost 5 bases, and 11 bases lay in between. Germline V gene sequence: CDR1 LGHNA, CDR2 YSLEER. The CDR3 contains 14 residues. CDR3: CASSQVRGLTEAFF. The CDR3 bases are TGCGCCAGCAGCCAAGTGAGGGGGTTGACTGAAGCTTTCTTT.

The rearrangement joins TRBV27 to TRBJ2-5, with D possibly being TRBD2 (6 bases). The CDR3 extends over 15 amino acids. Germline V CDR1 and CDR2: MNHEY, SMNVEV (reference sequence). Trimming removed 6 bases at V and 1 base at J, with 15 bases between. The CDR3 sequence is CASSLVADFQETQYF. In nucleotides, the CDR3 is TGTGCCAGCAGCCTCGTAGCGGATTTCCAAGAGACCCAGTACTTC.

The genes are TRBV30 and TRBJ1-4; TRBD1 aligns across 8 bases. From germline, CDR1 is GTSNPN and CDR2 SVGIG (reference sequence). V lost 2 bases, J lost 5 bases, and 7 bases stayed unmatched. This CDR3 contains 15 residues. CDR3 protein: CAWSYQGASNEKLFF. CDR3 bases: TGTGCCTGGAGTTACCAGGGGGCGTCGAATGAAAAACTGTTTTTT.

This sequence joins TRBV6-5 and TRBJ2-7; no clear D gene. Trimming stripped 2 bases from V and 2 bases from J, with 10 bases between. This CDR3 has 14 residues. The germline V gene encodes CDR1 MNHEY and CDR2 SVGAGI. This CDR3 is CASSYSRLTYEQYF. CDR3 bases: TGTGCCAGCAGTTACAGCCGGCTGACCTACGAGCAGTACTTC.

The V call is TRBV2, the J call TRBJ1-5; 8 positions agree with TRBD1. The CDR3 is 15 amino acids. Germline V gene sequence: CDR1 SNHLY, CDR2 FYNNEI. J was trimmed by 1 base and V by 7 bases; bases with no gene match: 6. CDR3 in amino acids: CASNLRGPSNQPQHF. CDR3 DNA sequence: TGTGCCAGCAATCTCAGGGGGCCCAGCAATCAGCCCCAGCATTTT.

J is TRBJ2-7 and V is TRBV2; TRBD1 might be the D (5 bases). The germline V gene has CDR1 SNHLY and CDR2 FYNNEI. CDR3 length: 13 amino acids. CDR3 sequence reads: CAFDSRKDYEQYF. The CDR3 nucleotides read TGTGCATTCGACAGCCGCAAGGATTACGAGCAGTACTTC.